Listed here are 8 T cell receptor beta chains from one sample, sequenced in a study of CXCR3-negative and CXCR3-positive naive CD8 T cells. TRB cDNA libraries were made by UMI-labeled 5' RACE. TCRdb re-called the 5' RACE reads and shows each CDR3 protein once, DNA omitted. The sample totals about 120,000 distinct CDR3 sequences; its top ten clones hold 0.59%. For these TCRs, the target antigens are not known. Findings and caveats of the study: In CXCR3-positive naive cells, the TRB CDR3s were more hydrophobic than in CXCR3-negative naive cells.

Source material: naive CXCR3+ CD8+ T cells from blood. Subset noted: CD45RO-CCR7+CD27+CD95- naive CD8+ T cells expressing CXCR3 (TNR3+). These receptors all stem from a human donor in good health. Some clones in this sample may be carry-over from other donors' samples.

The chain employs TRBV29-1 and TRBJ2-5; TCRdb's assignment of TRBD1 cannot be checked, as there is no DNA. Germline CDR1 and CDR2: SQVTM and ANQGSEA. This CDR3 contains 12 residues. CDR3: CSVEGGRETQYF.

The chain's CDR3 is CASSQDGYEQYF. The V gene is TRBV4-1, the J gene TRBJ2-7. The CDR3 is 12 amino acids. Germline CDR1 and CDR2: MGHRA and YSYEKL.

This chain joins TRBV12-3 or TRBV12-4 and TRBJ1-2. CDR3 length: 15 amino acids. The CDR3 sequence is CASSLWAGLSNGYTF.

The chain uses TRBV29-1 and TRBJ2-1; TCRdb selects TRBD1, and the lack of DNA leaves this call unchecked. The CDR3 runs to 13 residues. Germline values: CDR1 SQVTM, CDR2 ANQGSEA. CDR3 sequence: CSVPGTPYNEQFF.

CDR3 in amino acids: CASRGDSSYEQYF. The chain uses TRBV6-2 or TRBV6-3 and TRBJ2-7. Germline V gives CDR1 MNHEY, CDR2 SVGEGT. This CDR3 has 13 amino acids.

The CDR3 protein is CAIPSGETQYF. The rearrangement uses TRBV7-2 and TRBJ2-5. The germline V gene has CDR1 SGHTA and CDR2 FQGNSA. The CDR3 loop spans 11 amino acids.

CDR3 residues: CTSSRTEEKTQYF. The chain links TRBV12-3 or TRBV12-4 to TRBJ2-5; TCRdb designates TRBD1, a call that cannot be tested without DNA. The CDR3 is 13 residues long.

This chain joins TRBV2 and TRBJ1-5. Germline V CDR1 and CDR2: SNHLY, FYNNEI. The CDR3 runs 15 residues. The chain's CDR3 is CASSEVVGYNQPQHF.